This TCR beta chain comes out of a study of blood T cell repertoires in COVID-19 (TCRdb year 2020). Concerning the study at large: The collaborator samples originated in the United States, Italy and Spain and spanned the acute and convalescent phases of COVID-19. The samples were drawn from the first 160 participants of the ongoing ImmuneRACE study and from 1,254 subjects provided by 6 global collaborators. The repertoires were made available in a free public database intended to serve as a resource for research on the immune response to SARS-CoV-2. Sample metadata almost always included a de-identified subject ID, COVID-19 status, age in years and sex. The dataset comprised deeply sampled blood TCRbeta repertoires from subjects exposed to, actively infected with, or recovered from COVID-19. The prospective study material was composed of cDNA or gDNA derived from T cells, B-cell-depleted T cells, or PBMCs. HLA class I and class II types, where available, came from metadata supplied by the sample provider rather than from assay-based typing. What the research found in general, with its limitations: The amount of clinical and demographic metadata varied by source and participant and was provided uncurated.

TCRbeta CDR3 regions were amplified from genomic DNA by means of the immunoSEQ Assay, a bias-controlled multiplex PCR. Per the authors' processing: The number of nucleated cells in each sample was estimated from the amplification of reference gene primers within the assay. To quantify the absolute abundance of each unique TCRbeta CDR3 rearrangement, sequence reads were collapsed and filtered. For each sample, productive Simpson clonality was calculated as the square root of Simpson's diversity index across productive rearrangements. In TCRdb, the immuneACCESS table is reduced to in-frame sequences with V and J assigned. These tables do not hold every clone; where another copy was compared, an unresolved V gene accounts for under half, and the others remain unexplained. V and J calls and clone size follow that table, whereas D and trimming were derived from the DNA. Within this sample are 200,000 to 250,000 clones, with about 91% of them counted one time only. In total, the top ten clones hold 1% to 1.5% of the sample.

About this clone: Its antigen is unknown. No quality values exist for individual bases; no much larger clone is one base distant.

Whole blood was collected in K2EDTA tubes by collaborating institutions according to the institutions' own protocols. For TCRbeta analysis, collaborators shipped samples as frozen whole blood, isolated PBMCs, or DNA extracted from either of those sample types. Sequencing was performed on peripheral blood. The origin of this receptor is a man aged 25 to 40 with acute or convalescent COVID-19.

This receptor carries the CDR3 CASSATTFGYEQYF. The sequenced DNA is TGTGCCAGCAGCGCGACCACGTTCGGGTACGAGCAGTACTTC. The V gene is TRBV3-1 (or the pseudogene TRBV3-2) and the J gene is TRBJ2-7, with the D gene not confidently named. V is pared back by 5 bases and J by 4 bases, with 15 bases lying between the germline termini. The CDR3 starts with the cysteine, ends with the phenylalanine, and has 14 residues. The retained sequence is limited to the CDR3, 42 bases, with the frame set at the first base. CDR1 and CDR2, looked up from the germline V gene (reference sequence), are LGHDT and YNNKEL.